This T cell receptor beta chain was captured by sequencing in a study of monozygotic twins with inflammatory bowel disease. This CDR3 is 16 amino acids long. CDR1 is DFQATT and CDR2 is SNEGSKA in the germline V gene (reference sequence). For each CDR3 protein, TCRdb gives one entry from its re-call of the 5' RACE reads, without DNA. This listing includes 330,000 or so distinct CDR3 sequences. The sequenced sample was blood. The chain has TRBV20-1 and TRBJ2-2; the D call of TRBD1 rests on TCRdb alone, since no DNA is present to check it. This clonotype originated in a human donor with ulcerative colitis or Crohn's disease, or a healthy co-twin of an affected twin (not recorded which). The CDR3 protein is CSARRTGGTNTGELFF.